This TCR beta chain was captured in a study of blood T cell repertoires in COVID-19. Looking at the study overall: From the United States, Italy and Spain came samples of acute and convalescent COVID-19.

In the original analysis: Using reference gene primer amplification, nucleated cell counts were estimated. Clones were sequenced by immunoSEQ multiplex PCR, and TCRdb holds only the in-frame ones, with some missing. V and J calls and clone size are those listed in that table; D and trimming were worked out from the DNA. The sample lists about 140,000 clones, 75% to 90% seen once, with roughly 4.9% in the top ten. Ages ranged from 18 to 89 years, with residence in more than 20 US areas. Cohorts were assigned according to the clinical history that participants reported. V was pared by 5 bases and J by 4 bases, with 7 bases of the junction left unmatched. The germline CDR1 and CDR2 sequences are SGHNT and YENEEA. The CDR3 runs 15 residues.

This clonotype was obtained from a man in his 70s who had been exposed to COVID-19. The chain joins TRBV11-3 to TRBJ2-1, with 8 bases identical to TRBD2. The sample was PBMCs or T cells enriched from blood (not recorded which). CDR3 sequence: CASSRGRGDYNEQFF. In nucleotides, the CDR3 is TGTGCCAGCAGCCGAGGGCGGGGGGATTACAATGAGCAGTTCTTC.